Listed here are 14 T cell receptor beta chains from one sample, sequenced in a study of T cells in Graves' hyperthyroidism and ophthalmopathy. Amplified regions were TCR beta CDR3 sequences from RNA transcripts. A set of HTBI primers served as the primers for a first-round RT-PCR of the TCR CDR3. MiXCR, run by TCRdb on the multiplex PCR reads, gives a single entry per CDR3 protein. The sample shows hundreds of thousands of distinct CDR3 sequences, about two fifths of them seen only once. The sample taken for sequencing was blood. The receptors here all came from a man between 18 and 29 years old with Graves' hyperthyroidism.

This clonotype has only a few counts. The rearrangement links TRBV7-9 to TRBJ2-5; TRBD1 aligns across 8 bases. The trim removed 4 bases at V and 5 bases at J, leaving 12 bases unmatched. From germline, CDR1 is SEHNR and CDR2 FQNEAQ (reference sequence). The CDR3 has 16 residues. The CDR3 spells CASSSPGGRGKETQYF. The CDR3 bases are TGTGCCAGCAGCTCCCCAGGGGGCAGGGGGAAGGAGACCCAGTACTTC.

The gene calls are TRBV15 and TRBJ1-2; 9 bases match TRBD1. This CDR3 contains 17 residues. The J segment lost 3 bases and the V segment lost 5 bases, leaving 13 bases of the junction unmatched. From germline, CDR1 is LNHNV and CDR2 YYDKDF (reference sequence). CDR3 bases: TGTGCCACCAGCGTACGGGACAGGGTAGACATGGACTATGGCTACACCTTC. Protein sequence: CATSVRDRVDMDYGYTF.

The chain uses TRBV10-1 and TRBJ2-7; D remains unclear. V was clipped by 8 bases and J by 9 bases, with 11 bases between them. The CDR3 runs to 10 residues. Germline V CDR1 and CDR2: WNHNN, SYGVQD (reference sequence). Here the CDR3 reads CASYSPGQYF. CDR3 bases: TGCGCCAGCTACAGCCCGGGGCAGTACTTC.

This clonotype was counted only a few times. This chain links TRBV2 with TRBJ1-6; tentatively, D is TRBD1 (5 bases). There are 15 residues in the CDR3. Per the germline V gene, CDR1 is SNHLY and CDR2 is FYNNEI. V was shortened by 7 bases and J by 9 bases, with 19 bases between the two germline ends. In DNA form, the CDR3 reads TGTGCCAGCACCCGGGACCCAGGAGGAGGTTCACCCCTCCACTTT. Translating gives CASTRDPGGGSPLHF.

This sequence joins TRBV15 and TRBJ1-1, with D uncertain. V was cut by 5 bases and J by 8 bases, with 24 bases left in between. Germline assignment: CDR1 LNHNV and CDR2 YYDKDF (reference sequence). This CDR3 comprises 16 residues. The CDR3 nucleotides are TGTGCCACCAGCCCAAGCAGCCGGGAACATGCCGCAGAAGCTTTCTTT. It specifies CATSPSSREHAAEAFF.

This clonotype was observed a few times. The chain uses TRBV7-9 and TRBJ1-1; TRBD1 is a possible D gene (5 bases). Germline V lookup: CDR1 SEHNR, CDR2 FQNEAQ (reference sequence). V was cut by 4 bases and J by 8 bases, with 11 bases left in between. This CDR3 is 12 amino acids long. CDR3 DNA sequence: TGTGCCAGCAGCTATACAGGCAACGAAGCTTTCTTT. Translating it yields CASSYTGNEAFF.

This clonotype has a handful of counts. This chain joins TRBV11-2 and TRBJ2-2; D perhaps matches TRBD2 (5 bases). Germline CDR1 SGHAT, CDR2 FQNNGV. V was shortened by 2 bases and J by 6 bases, with 16 bases between the two germline ends. The CDR3 has 16 amino acids. The CDR3 spells CASSLMREFGAGELFF. The CDR3 bases are TGTGCCAGCAGCTTAATGAGGGAATTCGGAGCCGGGGAGCTGTTTTTT.

This clonotype was seen at least ten times. Here the CDR3 DNA reads TGTGCCAGCAGCCCTTACTTTGACAGGGTGGGGGAAAAACTGTTTTTT. Its protein product is CASSPYFDRVGEKLFF. The chain joins TRBV7-9 to TRBJ1-4; 7 bases agree with TRBD1. This CDR3 has 16 residues. CDR1 and CDR2 (germline): SEHNR, FQNEAQ (reference sequence). The trim removed 5 bases at V and 8 bases at J, leaving 14 bases unmatched. Together with reference TRBV7-9 and TRBJ1-4, the CDR3 gives the full variable domain: DTGVSQNPRHKITKRGQNVTFRCDPISEHNRLYWYRQTLGQGPEFLTYFQNEAQLEKSRLLSDRFSAERPKGSFSTLEIQRTEQGDSAMYLCASSPYFDRVGEKLFFGSGTQLSVL.

This clonotype was observed a handful of times. The J gene is TRBJ2-7, the V gene TRBV7-2; 8 positions agree with TRBD2. Germline CDR1 is SGHTA and CDR2 is FQGNSA. With 1 base clipped from V and 0 bases from J, the junction kept 8 bases outside the gene matches. The CDR3 is 17 amino acids. The CDR3 coding sequence is TGTGCCAGCAGCTTAGTTTCGGGGGGGACCTTCTCCTACGAGCAGTACTTC. Amino acids: CASSLVSGGTFSYEQYF.

This clonotype appeared many times. The chain has TRBV19 and TRBJ1-2; D gene uncertain. Germline CDR1 LNHDA, CDR2 SQIVND (reference sequence). Trimming left V 9 bases short and J 3 bases short, with 11 bases between. This CDR3 is built from 12 residues. This chain's CDR3 is CASSPGDYGYTF. In DNA form, the CDR3 reads TGTGCCAGCAGTCCCGGGGACTATGGCTACACCTTC.

The sample holds many counts of this clonotype. The V gene is TRBV7-2, the J gene TRBJ1-2, with D unresolved. The CDR3 totals 14 residues. Trimming stripped 4 bases from V and 0 bases from J, with 9 bases between. CDR1 and CDR2 from the germline V gene are SGHTA and FQGNSA. CDR3 residues: CASSSYTTNYGYTF. The CDR3 bases are TGTGCCAGCAGCTCCTATACCACTAACTATGGCTACACCTTC.

The table lists this clonotype with a few counts. The chain carries TRBV19 and TRBJ1-1; D call uncertain. The germline CDR1 and CDR2 sequences are LNHDA and SQIVND (reference sequence). V lost 2 bases and J lost 1, with 11 bases in between. CDR3 length: 15 amino acids. CDR3 in DNA: TGTGCCAGTAGTATACTCCCAGGAGGGAACACTGAAGCTTTCTTT. Translation gives CASSILPGGNTEAFF.

This clonotype was detected only a few times. The CDR3 is CATSRGRSREEQYF. The CDR3 nucleotides are TGTGCCACCAGCAGGGGACGGTCCCGGGAAGAGCAGTACTTC. This chain links TRBV15 with TRBJ2-7, with D possibly being TRBD1 or TRBD2 (5 bases each). Trimming removed 3 bases at V and 7 bases at J, with 16 bases between. CDR1 is LNHNV, CDR2 YYDKDF, per germline (reference sequence). This CDR3 contains 14 residues.

This clonotype was counted a few times. The V call is TRBV7-9, the J call TRBJ1-2; tentative D call: TRBD1 (6 bases). The ends were cut back, 5 bases at V and 4 bases at J, with 11 bases in the middle. This CDR3 has 13 amino acids. Germline CDR1 is SEHNR and CDR2 is FQNEAQ (reference sequence). In DNA, the CDR3 is TGTGCCAGCAGCCAACAGGGTAGCTATGGCTACACCTTC. It encodes CASSQQGSYGYTF.